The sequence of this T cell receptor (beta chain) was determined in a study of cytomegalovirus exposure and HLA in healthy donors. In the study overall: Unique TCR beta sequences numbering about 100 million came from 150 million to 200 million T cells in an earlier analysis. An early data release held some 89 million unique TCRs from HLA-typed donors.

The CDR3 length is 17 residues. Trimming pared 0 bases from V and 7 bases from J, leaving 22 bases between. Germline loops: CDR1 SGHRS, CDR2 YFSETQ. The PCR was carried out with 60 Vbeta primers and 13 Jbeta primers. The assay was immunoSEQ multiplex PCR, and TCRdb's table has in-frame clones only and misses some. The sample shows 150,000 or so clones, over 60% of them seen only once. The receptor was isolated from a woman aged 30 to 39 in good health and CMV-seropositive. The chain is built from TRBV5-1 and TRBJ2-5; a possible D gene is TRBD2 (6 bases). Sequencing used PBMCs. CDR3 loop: CASSLDAAGRVGGTQYF. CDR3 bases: TGCGCCAGCAGCTTGGATGCGGCAGGCCGAGTGGGAGGGACCCAGTACTTC. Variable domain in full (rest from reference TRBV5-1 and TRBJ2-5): KAGVTQTPRYLIKTRGQQVTLSCSPISGHRSVSWYQQTPGQGLQFLFEYFSETQRNKGNFPGRFSGRQFSNSRSEMNVSTLELGDSALYLCASSLDAAGRVGGTQYFGPGTRLLVL.